One sample yielded the 20 T cell receptor beta chains listed below, sequenced in a study of synovial regulatory T cells in juvenile arthritis. Assay: immunoSEQ multiplex PCR; the TCRdb copy retains only in-frame clones and omits some. This table lists 8,000 to 10,000 clones. The specimen sequenced was Treg cells from blood. Subset denoted: remaining (HLA-DR-negative) circulating blood Treg cells. These receptors all come from a donor younger than 35 with juvenile idiopathic arthritis.

The chain carries TRBV5-4 and TRBJ2-7; checking the TCRdb D call of TRBD2 is not possible without DNA. Per germline, CDR1 SGHNT and CDR2 YYREEE (reference sequence). CDR3 length: 14 residues. No nucleotide data were recorded. CDR3 residues: CASSPGLASSEQYF.

The V and J genes are TRBV5-1 and TRBJ2-7; lacking DNA, the TRBD1 call made by TCRdb goes unchecked. There are 15 residues in the CDR3. The record lacks a DNA sequence. CDR1 SGHRS and CDR2 YFSETQ come from the germline V gene. CDR3 loop: CASSLGTGVTYEQYF.

V gene TRBV14 combines with J gene TRBJ2-1; TCRdb names TRBD2, which stays unverified in the absence of DNA. The CDR3 length is 14 residues. No DNA appears here. The germline gives CDR1 SGHDN, CDR2 FVKESK. The chain's CDR3 is CASSQEPGGDEQFF.

The chain joins TRBV6-6 to TRBJ1-4; lacking DNA, the TRBD1 call made by TCRdb goes unchecked. The CDR3 loop spans 16 amino acids. No DNA appears here. CDR1 is MNHNY and CDR2 is SVGAGI in the germline V gene (reference sequence). The CDR3 spells CASSYGSGQLNEKLFF.

This sequence joins TRBV4-1 and TRBJ2-1; the D call of TRBD2 rests on TCRdb alone, since no DNA is present to check it. This CDR3 contains 16 residues. The record lacks a DNA sequence. The V gene's germline CDR1 is MGHRA and CDR2 YSYEKL. CDR3 protein: CASSPRTSGGRKEQFF.

This chain connects TRBV2 to TRBJ1-3; absent DNA, TCRdb's TRBD1 call cannot be checked. Germline V gives CDR1 SNHLY, CDR2 FYNNEI. The CDR3 is made up of 15 amino acids. No coding sequence is recorded. CDR3: CASGTPMASGNTIYF.

The rearrangement links TRBV5-6 to TRBJ2-2; the D call from TCRdb, TRBD2, cannot be confirmed without DNA. Germline CDR1 is SGHDT and CDR2 is YYEEEE. The CDR3 length is 17 residues. Only the protein is available. CDR3: CASSLALAGTGTGELFF.

V and J are TRBV6-6 and TRBJ1-2; the TCRdb D gene call, TRBD1, has no DNA to confirm it. Germline CDR1 and CDR2: MNHNY and SVGAGI (reference sequence). CDR3 length: 15 amino acids. No DNA sequence is on record. The CDR3 region is CASSDPGQGNYGYTF.

The rearrangement links TRBV18 to TRBJ1-3; TCRdb proposes TRBD1, but this gene call is untestable without DNA. The CDR3 runs to 15 residues. No DNA has been recorded. In germline, CDR1 is KGHSH, CDR2 LQKENI. CDR3 amino acids: CASSPSFDRVYTIYF.

The V gene is TRBV19, the J gene TRBJ2-3; TCRdb outputs TRBD2, but without DNA this stays unchecked. Germline V gene data show CDR1 as LNHDA and CDR2 as SQIVND (reference sequence). This CDR3 region has 17 residues. DNA was not recorded. CDR3 sequence reads: CASSDPLAGGHTDTQYF.

The chain carries TRBV2 and TRBJ2-7; TCRdb selects TRBD2, and the lack of DNA leaves this call unchecked. CDR1 and CDR2 from the germline V gene are SNHLY and FYNNEI. CDR3 size: 15 residues. No DNA is listed. The CDR3 loop reads CASSYRLADPYEQYF.

The CDR3 reads CASSVVDRGDTEAFF. The chain couples TRBV25-1 to TRBJ1-1; TCRdb names TRBD1, which stays unverified in the absence of DNA. From germline, CDR1 is MGHDK and CDR2 SYGVNS. The CDR3 sequence is 15 residues long. The DNA is not on file.

The chain uses TRBV4-3 and TRBJ2-2; the TCRdb D gene call, TRBD1, has no DNA to confirm it. The CDR3 is 16 residues long. No coding sequence is recorded. Germline V gene lookup returns CDR1 LGHNA and CDR2 YSLEER. The CDR3 spells CASSRETGYYTGELFF.

This rearrangement joins TRBV28 to TRBJ1-5; the D gene TCRdb calls, TRBD1, cannot be checked with no DNA. The CDR3 covers 16 residues. The DNA is not on file. Per germline, CDR1 MDHEN and CDR2 SYDVKM. The CDR3 loop is CASSRQGPGGNQPQHF. The variable domain in full, completed from reference TRBV28 and TRBJ1-5, reads DVKVTQSSRYLVKRTGEKVFLECVQDMDHENMFWYRQDPGLGLRLIYFSYDVKMKEKGDIPEGYSVSREKKERFSLILESASTNQTSMYLCASSRQGPGGNQPQHFGDGTRLSIL.

The CDR3 protein is CASSLGQGTGYTF. The chain couples TRBV5-1 to TRBJ1-2; the TCRdb D gene call, TRBD1, has no DNA to confirm it. The CDR3 has 13 amino acids. This entry has no DNA. Germline V gives CDR1 SGHRS, CDR2 YFSETQ. The variable domain in full, completed from reference TRBV5-1 and TRBJ1-2, reads KAGVTQTPRYLIKTRGQQVTLSCSPISGHRSVSWYQQTPGQGLQFLFEYFSETQRNKGNFPGRFSGRQFSNSRSEMNVSTLELGDSALYLCASSLGQGTGYTFGSGTRLTVV.

The chain carries TRBV5-8 and TRBJ1-1; TCRdb proposes TRBD1, but this gene call is untestable without DNA. The germline gives CDR1 SGHTS, CDR2 YDEGEE. This CDR3 spans 15 amino acids. No DNA was logged. The CDR3: CASRPRQGGSTEAFF.

The chain combines TRBV7-2 with TRBJ2-7; TCRdb lists TRBD1, though no DNA is available to test this call. The CDR3 loop spans 15 amino acids. This entry has no DNA. CDR1 is SGHTA, CDR2 FQGNSA, per germline. CDR3 region: CASSPYPPGQGEQYF.

This chain uses TRBV15 with TRBJ2-1; with no DNA, the TCRdb D assignment of TRBD1 cannot be verified. This CDR3 region has 11 residues. Only the protein is available. Germline V gene sequence: CDR1 LNHNV, CDR2 YYDKDF (reference sequence). CDR3 in amino acids: CATSRRGEQFF.

The chain links TRBV7-2 to TRBJ2-7; TCRdb proposes TRBD1, but this gene call is untestable without DNA. CDR1 is SGHTA and CDR2 is FQGNSA in the germline V gene. This CDR3 spans 12 amino acids. No DNA is recorded. CDR3 protein: CASSLDTYEQYF.

The rearrangement links TRBV10-3 to TRBJ2-7. Germline loops: CDR1 ENHRY, CDR2 SYGVKD. The CDR3 loop spans 12 amino acids. A DNA sequence was not provided. This CDR3 is CAISEGGYEQYF.